This T cell receptor (beta chain) was found in a study of blood T cells in healthy people across ages. Each sample gave at least 7 million isolated PBMCs. CDR3 length: 13 residues. CDR1 is SGHDN, CDR2 FVKESK, per germline. The trim removed 2 bases at V and 5 bases at J, leaving 2 bases unmatched. Comment on this clonotype: The antigen is undetermined.

A second roughly 6 to 11 cycle PCR used barcoded and J-beta primers. TCRdb reprocessed the 5' RACE reads with MiXCR, giving one entry per CDR3 protein. Among about 1 million distinct CDR3 sequences, 35% to 55% were seen once, and the ten largest hold about 19%. Study-wide results and limits: As age increased, TCR beta diversity per million T cells fell in a roughly linear fashion. Long-lived and aged donors differed, with more naive CD4+ cells and higher diversity in the long-lived.

The sequenced sample consisted of blood. The sequence derives from a woman aged 55-70 years in good health. The gene calls are TRBV14 and TRBJ1-2; 7 nucleotides align to TRBD1. The CDR3 DNA follows: TGTGCCAGCAGCCAAAAGACAGGGTATGGCTACACCTTC. Residues: CASSQKTGYGYTF. Full variable domain (rest looked up from reference TRBV14 and TRBJ1-2): EAGVTQFPSHSVIEKGQTVTLRCDPISGHDNLYWYRRVMGKEIKFLLHFVKESKQDESGMPNNRFLAERTGGTYSTLKVQPAELEDSGVYFCASSQKTGYGYTFGSGTRLTVV.